The clone carrying this TCR beta chain was counted a single time. Its matching antigen is unknown. Using immunoSEQ multiplex PCR, the repertoire was profiled, and TCRdb retains in-frame clones only, with some absent. This sample has about 100,000 clones, with about 95% found just once. This entry comes from a study of T cells in pancreatic ductal adenocarcinoma. The selected patients with pancreatic ductal adenocarcinoma had surgery but no neoadjuvant therapy. Study-wide points: No significant tumor-blood clonality difference; means were about 0.11 and 0.072.

The clonotype comes from a human donor with pancreatic ductal adenocarcinoma. The sequencing sample was made of PBMCs.

This CDR3 reads CASKTGILYGYTF. In DNA form, the CDR3 reads TGTGCCAGCAAAACAGGCATCCTCTATGGCTACACCTTC. This chain links TRBV6-6 with TRBJ1-2, with TRBD1 as a possible D gene (5 bases). Germline CDR1 MNHNY, CDR2 SVGAGI (reference sequence). The CDR3 is 13 amino acids. The ends were cut back, 7 bases at V and 4 bases at J, with 13 bases in the middle.